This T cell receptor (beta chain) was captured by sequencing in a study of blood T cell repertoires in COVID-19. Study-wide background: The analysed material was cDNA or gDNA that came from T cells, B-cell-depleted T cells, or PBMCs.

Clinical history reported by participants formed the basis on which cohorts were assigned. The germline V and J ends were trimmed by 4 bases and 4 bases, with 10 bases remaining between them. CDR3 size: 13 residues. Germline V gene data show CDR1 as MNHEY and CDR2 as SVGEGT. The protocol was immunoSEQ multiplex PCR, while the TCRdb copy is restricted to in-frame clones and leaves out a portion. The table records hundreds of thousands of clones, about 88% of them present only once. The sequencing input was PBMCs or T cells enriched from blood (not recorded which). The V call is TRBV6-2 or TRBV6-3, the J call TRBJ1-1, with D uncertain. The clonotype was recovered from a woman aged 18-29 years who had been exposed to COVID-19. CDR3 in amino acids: CASSFLRSTEAFF. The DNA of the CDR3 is TGTGCCAGCAGTTTCCTCCGTAGCACTGAAGCTTTCTTT.